This T cell receptor beta chain was retrieved from a study of blood T cell repertoires in COVID-19. For the study at large: Samples representing acute and convalescent COVID-19 were sourced from the United States, Italy and Spain. T cells, B-cell-depleted T cells, or PBMCs supplied cDNA or gDNA.

In the authors' workflow: Researchers report that nucleated cell counts were estimated from reference gene primer amplification. The assay was immunoSEQ multiplex PCR, and TCRdb's table has in-frame clones only and misses some. V and J calls and clone size follow that table, whereas D and trimming were derived from the DNA. The sample has under 350,000 clones; around 89% are singletons. The CDR3 runs to 13 residues. Germline assignment: CDR1 KGHSH and CDR2 LQKENI. Trimming took 6 bases from V and 4 from J, leaving 12 bases between them. The source is a man aged 40-49 years with acute or convalescent COVID-19. V usage is TRBV18 and J usage is TRBJ1-1; D unresolved. Sequencing was performed on peripheral blood. The CDR3 DNA is TGTGCCAGCTCTTCCAACGCGGGCACTGAAGCTTTCTTT. Protein: CASSSNAGTEAFF.